These T cell receptor beta chains were read from a single sample in a study of T cells after yellow fever vaccination. In TCRdb, the 5' RACE reads were re-called with MiXCR into one record per CDR3 protein. The sample lists almost 600,000 distinct CDR3 sequences, roughly 13% occurring once. Source: PBMCs, taken on the day of the yellow fever booster vaccination. These receptors all stem from a man younger than 45 who received the YFV17D yellow fever vaccine. The CDR3 runs from the conserved cysteine through the conserved F or W. D genes are given only for firm matches. Size tells how often a clone was seen (once, few, many) or the class of an expanded clone, and some rows leave it out.

TRBD1 TRBJ2-3 - TRBV9 CASSPWGQRTDTQYF TGTGCCAGCAGCCCCTGGGGACAGCGCACAGATACGCAGTATTTT
TRBD2 TRBJ2-3 - TRBV7-2 CASSTRLAGGPPDTQYF TGTGCCAGCAGCACCCGACTAGCGGGAGGGCCTCCAGATACGCAGTATTTT
TRBD2 TRBJ2-1 few TRBV10-2 CASANTGLAEYF TGCGCCAGCGCCAATACGGGGCTAGCGGAATACTTC
- TRBJ1-6 few TRBV6-1 CASRRARDNSPLHF TGTGCCAGCAGGCGGGCCAGGGATAATTCACCCCTCCACTTT
- TRBJ2-1 few TRBV19 CASSGRVNEQFF TGTGCCAGTAGTGGCAGGGTTAATGAGCAGTTCTTC
- TRBJ2-5 few TRBV12-3/TRBV12-4 CASRTLGRMETQYF TGTGCCAGCAGGACTCTAGGGCGGATGGAGACCCAGTACTTC
TRBD1 TRBJ2-7 - TRBV6-2/TRBV6-3 CASSLTGDEQYF TGTGCCAGCAGCTTGACAGGGGACGAGCAGTACTTC
- TRBJ2-4 - TRBV30 CAASEGGENIQYF TGTGCCGCCTCTGAAGGGGGGGAAAACATTCAGTACTTC
TRBD2 TRBJ2-7 few TRBV10-3 CAASGSISYEQYF TGTGCCGCCAGCGGGAGTATATCTTACGAGCAGTACTTC
- TRBJ1-1 - TRBV30 CAWSVRAHGTEAFF TGTGCCTGGAGTGTAAGGGCACACGGCACTGAAGCTTTCTTT
TRBD2 TRBJ2-7 few TRBV5-5 CASLPSGSGIYEQYF TGTGCCAGCCTCCCTTCTGGGAGCGGGATCTACGAGCAGTACTTC
TRBD2 TRBJ2-5 few TRBV12-3/TRBV12-4 CASRQSGRVQETQYF TGTGCCAGCAGACAGAGCGGGAGGGTACAAGAGACCCAGTACTTC
TRBD1 TRBJ2-7 few TRBV20-1 CSAPDRASYEQYF TGCAGTGCCCCCGACAGGGCCTCCTACGAGCAGTACTTC
- TRBJ1-2 - TRBV7-9 CASSLGVDGYTF TGTGCCAGCAGCTTGGGCGTTGACGGCTACACCTTC
- TRBJ2-7 - TRBV7-2 CASSPRGGASTYEQYF TGTGCCAGCAGCCCTAGAGGGGGGGCCTCTACCTACGAGCAGTACTTC
TRBD1 TRBJ1-6 few TRBV7-3 CASSHGDRSPLHF TGTGCCAGCAGCCACGGGGACAGATCACCCCTCCACTTT
- TRBJ2-3 - TRBV4-2 CASSQEHSDTQYF TGTGCCAGCAGCCAAGAACATTCAGATACGCAGTATTTT
- TRBJ2-5 - TRBV20-1 CSARSYDLAGAQYF TGCAGTGCTAGATCCTACGACCTAGCAGGGGCCCAGTACTTC
- TRBJ2-2 few TRBV7-2 CASSLGGSSAGELFF TGTGCCAGCAGCTTAGGGGGGTCTAGCGCCGGGGAGCTGTTTTTT
- TRBJ2-7 few TRBV7-9 CASSLVLGNSYEQYF TGTGCCAGCAGCTTAGTGCTTGGCAATTCCTACGAGCAGTACTTC
- TRBJ2-3 few TRBV30 CAWSERSVTDTQYF TGTGCCTGGAGTGAAAGAAGCGTCACAGATACGCAGTATTTT
- TRBJ1-4 few TRBV7-2 CASSLGSPRALEKLFF TGTGCCAGCAGCTTAGGATCCCCCAGGGCTTTGGAAAAACTGTTTTTT
- TRBJ2-5 few TRBV7-9 CASSTRGRAKGETQYF TGTGCCAGCAGCACGAGAGGCCGGGCCAAAGGCGAGACCCAGTACTTC
- TRBJ2-7 few TRBV28 CASRGFTGNLHEQYF TGTGCCAGCAGGGGATTCACAGGGAATCTCCACGAGCAGTACTTC
- TRBJ2-5 many TRBV5-1 CASSSDSRQETQYF TGCGCCAGCAGCTCAGACAGCCGGCAAGAGACCCAGTACTTC
- TRBJ2-6 few TRBV27 CASTTSPGANVLTF TGTGCCAGCACAACATCCCCTGGGGCCAACGTCCTGACTTTC
- TRBJ2-7 - TRBV20-1 CSASLQGGPYEQYF TGCAGTGCTAGTCTCCAGGGGGGCCCCTACGAGCAGTACTTC
- TRBJ1-1 few TRBV25-1 CASSEYENTEAFF TGTGCCAGCAGTGAATATGAGAACACTGAAGCTTTCTTT
TRBD2 TRBJ2-7 few TRBV6-1 CASSERGLVWTSGNYEQYF TGTGCCAGCAGTGAACGTGGGCTCGTGTGGACTAGCGGGAACTACGAGCAGTACTTC
- TRBJ2-1 - TRBV27 CASSFGTPNEQFF TGTGCCAGCAGTTTTGGGACCCCCAATGAGCAGTTCTTC
- TRBJ2-1 few TRBV9 CASSQAPGASGYNEQFF TGTGCCAGCAGCCAGGCCCCGGGGGCTAGCGGTTACAATGAGCAGTTCTTC
TRBD2 TRBJ2-3 few TRBV11-2 CASSLRPPISGETDTQYF TGTGCCAGCAGCTTGAGGCCCCCCATTAGCGGGGAAACAGATACGCAGTATTTT
TRBD2 TRBJ2-3 many TRBV20-1 CSAQSPSGTITDTQYF TGCAGTGCACAGAGTCCTAGCGGCACCATCACAGATACGCAGTATTTT
- TRBJ2-7 - TRBV28 CASSNSYQTYEQYF TGTGCCAGCTCGAACAGCTATCAAACGTACGAGCAGTACTTC
- TRBJ2-5 - TRBV10-2 CASSPGSAQETQYF TGCGCCAGCAGCCCAGGGTCCGCCCAAGAGACCCAGTACTTC
- TRBJ2-7 few TRBV10-3 CAISESSSYEQYF TGTGCCATCAGTGAATCCAGCTCCTACGAGCAGTACTTC
TRBD1 TRBJ2-4 few TRBV20-1 CSAETGGTKNIQYF TGCAGTGCAGAAACAGGGGGAACCAAAAACATTCAGTACTTC
- TRBJ2-1 - TRBV20-1 CSARVAASYNEQFF TGCAGTGCTAGAGTGGCGGCCTCCTACAATGAGCAGTTCTTC
TRBD2 TRBJ2-3 - TRBV10-3 CAISESTMAGGPPDTQYF TGTGCCATCAGTGAGTCGACAATGGCGGGAGGTCCCCCAGATACGCAGTATTTT
- TRBJ2-7 few TRBV27 CASSSLTDAHLDEQYF TGTGCCAGCAGTTCTCTGACGGATGCCCATTTGGACGAGCAGTACTTC